This TCR beta chain was identified during a study of graft-versus-host responses after intestinal transplantation. About the research overall: Among the recipients, all got anti-thymocyte globulin induction and then tacrolimus and steroids for two to four years.

Study-wide points: High graft-versus-host to host-versus-graft clonal ratios were seen in allografts of patients with graft-donor T cell macrochimerism. Analysis identified GvH clones in recipient marrow, with some appearing first in ileum or blood.

Here immunoSEQ multiplex PCR was the method, and the copy in TCRdb shows in-frame clones only, minus some. The sample contains about 10,000 clones, 90% to 95% of which appear only once. The germline gives CDR1 LGHNT, CDR2 FRNRAP. This CDR3 is built from 17 residues. After removal of 0 bases from V and 7 bases from J, the junction contained 8 bases not matched to a gene. Points on this clone: Its cognate antigen is unknown.

The origin of this receptor is a human patient who received an intestinal transplant, so some T cells may come from the graft donor. The chain combines TRBV12-5 with TRBJ2-2, with TRBD1 identical over 10 bases. This sample comprised bone marrow, obtained about 530 days after intestinal transplantation. The CDR3 DNA follows: TGTGCTAGTGGTTTGGTACTGACAGGGGGCTTGAGCGGGGAGCTGTTTTTT. This sequence encodes CASGLVLTGGLSGELFF.